This T cell receptor beta chain comes out of a study of beta chain features in type 1 diabetes (dated by TCRdb to the late 2010s). Regarding the research as a whole: No differences in mean age, gender distribution, total cell number or subset yield were found between patients and healthy donors. Whereas all 30 or so donors provided naive and central memory subsets, regulatory and stem cell-like memory subsets were isolated from just 8 patients and about 8 healthy donors. The study compared the TCRB repertoires of sorted circulating CD4+ T cell subsets in recently diagnosed type 1 diabetes patients with those in matched healthy donors. Across all samples, around 99 million sorted cells were examined, and cell number per subset correlated strongly with RNA yield.

The research as a whole found: Only small numbers of individuals were included in the HLA sub-analyses, which left unresolved whether HLA type had any influence on TCRB rearrangement. Shorter templates might be favored by PCR, yet because patient and control samples were amplified and corrected together, any such skew would affect both groups equally. Type 1 diabetes patients showed a moderate but significant shortening of TCRB CDR3 length in all four CD4+ subsets. Because cDNA was sequenced instead of genomic DNA, highly expressing activated cells could be over-represented, though the groups showed no difference in activation or CD3 levels. The naive, central memory and regulatory TCRB repertoires appeared to resemble one another more closely among patients than among healthy donors. At VDJ recombination sites, type 1 diabetes patients had fewer insertions and more deleted nucleotides, which implies abnormalities in thymic rearrangement.

According to the germline V gene, CDR1 reads KGHSH and CDR2 reads LQKENI. Its CDR3 holds 15 amino acids, cysteine through phenylalanine. Just the 45-base CDR3 DNA is kept, in frame starting at base 1. Between the V and J ends, shortened by 1 base and 3 bases respectively, the junction contains 11 bases. From each donor, a single peripheral blood sample of about 116 mL on average was drawn into heparinised tubes. Naive, central memory, regulatory and stem cell-like memory CD4+ T cells were sorted on a BD FACSAria II using a panel including CD45RO, CCR7, CD25, CD127, CD95 and CD27. A purity above 98% was achieved for all sorted populations. PBMCs were isolated right away by Lymphoprep density gradient centrifugation and were stained directly, without culture. Samples were stained and sorted in pairs, with one healthy donor and one patient per experiment, so that batch effects were minimized. A remark on this clone: There is no known antigen for this receptor. The input lacks base qualities; no much larger clone sits a single base away.

All of the isolated RNA was reverse transcribed with the High Capacity cDNA Reverse Transcription Kit, so expressed TCRB transcripts were sequenced. Deep immunoSEQ sequencing was performed on naive, central memory and regulatory T cell samples, with an average of roughly 3.3 million total reads per sample. Sorted cells were lysed in RLT buffer, and RNA was extracted using DNase-treated RNeasy Micro or Mini kits according to cell number. Each cell subset was processed on its own to prevent cross-contamination, while patient and healthy donor samples were processed together. The immunoSEQ multiplex PCR was used to amplify TCRB sequences from cDNA, generating 87-bp fragments that spanned the CDR3 region. Sequencing of the amplicons was done on the Illumina HiSeq platform. The study's processing was this. Synthetic template baselines were used to correct PCR bias computationally, reads within Hamming distance 2 were collapsed, and singletons that could not be merged were discarded. Reads were aligned to IMGT to assign V, D and J genes, CDR3 length, and insertions or deletions at six rearrangement sites. Within each subset, clonotype counts were normalized to sorted cell number, after which true diversity and Gini coefficients were computed with the tcR R package. The overlap coefficient, calculated on TCRB nucleotide sequences, was used to quantify repertoire sharing. TCRdb took this table from immuneACCESS and kept in-frame rearrangements with V and J called. Such tables lack part of the clones; where checked against another copy, unresolved V genes explain under half of the gap, and the rest is unexplained. V, J and clone size derive from that table, while D and trimming were established from the DNA sequence. Here the sample has under 200,000 clones; about 8.5% occur a single time. The top ten clonotypes cover almost 0.65% of the sample.

The clonotype was recovered from a man younger than 35 in good health. Sequenced: central memory CD4+ T cells from blood. The rearranged segments are TRBV18 and TRBJ2-3; TRBD1 is a possible D gene, resting on 5 matching bases. This receptor carries the CDR3 CASSPQDMRTDTQYF. The DNA sequence is TGTGCCAGCTCACCACAGGACATGAGGACAGATACGCAGTATTTT.